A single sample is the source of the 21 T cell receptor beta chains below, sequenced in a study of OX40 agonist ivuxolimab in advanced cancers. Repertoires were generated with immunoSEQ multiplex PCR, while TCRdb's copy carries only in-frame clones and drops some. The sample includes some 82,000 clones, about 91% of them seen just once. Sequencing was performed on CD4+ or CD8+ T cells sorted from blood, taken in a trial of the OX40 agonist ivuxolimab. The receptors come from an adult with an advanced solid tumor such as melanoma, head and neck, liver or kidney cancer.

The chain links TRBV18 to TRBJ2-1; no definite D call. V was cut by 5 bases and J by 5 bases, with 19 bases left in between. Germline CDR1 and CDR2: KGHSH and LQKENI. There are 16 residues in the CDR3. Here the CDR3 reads CASSSPLVGSNNEQFF. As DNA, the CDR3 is TGTGCCAGCTCATCCCCCCTGGTGGGGTCTAACAATGAGCAGTTCTTC.

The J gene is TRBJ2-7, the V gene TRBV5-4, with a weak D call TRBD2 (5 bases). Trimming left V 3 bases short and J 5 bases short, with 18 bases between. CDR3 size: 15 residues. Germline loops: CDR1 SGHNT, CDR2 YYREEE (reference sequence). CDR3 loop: CASSSRNGKVHEQYF. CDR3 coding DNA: TGTGCCAGCAGCTCGCGTAACGGGAAGGTCCACGAGCAGTACTTC.

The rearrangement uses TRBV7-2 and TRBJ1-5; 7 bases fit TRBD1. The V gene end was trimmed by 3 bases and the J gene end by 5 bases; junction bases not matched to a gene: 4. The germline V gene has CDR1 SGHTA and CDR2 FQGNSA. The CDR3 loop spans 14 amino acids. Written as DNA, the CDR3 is TGTGCCAGCAGCTTCAGACAGGGAGATCAGCCCCAGCATTTT. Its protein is CASSFRQGDQPQHF.

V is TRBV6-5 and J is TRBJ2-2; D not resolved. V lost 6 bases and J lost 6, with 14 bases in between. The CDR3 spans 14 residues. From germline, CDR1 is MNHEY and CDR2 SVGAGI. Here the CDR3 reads CASSSGAPPGELFF. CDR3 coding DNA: TGTGCCAGCAGCTCCGGAGCACCCCCCGGGGAGCTGTTTTTT.

CDR3 sequence reads: CASSPGGVMNTEAFF. Here the CDR3 DNA reads TGCGCCAGCAGCCCTGGGGGGGTAATGAACACTGAAGCTTTCTTT. This chain joins TRBV5-1 and TRBJ1-1, with D maybe TRBD1 (5 bases). CDR1 is SGHRS and CDR2 is YFSETQ in the germline V gene. The CDR3 is made up of 15 amino acids. Deletions cut 4 bases from V and 0 bases from J, with 13 bases between.

CDR3 in DNA: TGTGCCAGTAGTATAAGGGCCCCCGGGACAGGGGGCGTTGTCTCTGGCTCTAACTATGGCTACACCTTC. Its translation: CASSIRAPGTGGVVSGSNYGYTF. The chain is built from TRBV19 and TRBJ1-2; 12 bases align to TRBD1. V was clipped by 2 bases and J by 0 bases; unmatched bases: 22. The CDR3 extends over 23 amino acids. Germline V gives CDR1 LNHDA, CDR2 SQIVND (reference sequence). The full variable domain, completed using reference TRBV19 and TRBJ1-2, is DGGITQSPKYLFRKEGQNVTLSCEQNLNHDAMYWYRQDPGQGLRLIYYSQIVNDFQKGDIAEGYSVSREKKESFPLTVTSAQKNPTAFYLCASSIRAPGTGGVVSGSNYGYTFGSGTRLTVV.

The chain's CDR3 is CASRPFRRVNTEAFF. The CDR3 DNA reads as TGTGCCAGCAGGCCGTTCAGGAGGGTGAACACTGAAGCTTTCTTT. The chain links TRBV28 to TRBJ1-1; no clear D. V lost 6 bases and J 0 bases, leaving 14 bases between the germline ends. Per the germline V gene, CDR1 is MDHEN and CDR2 is SYDVKM. The length of the CDR3 is 15 residues.

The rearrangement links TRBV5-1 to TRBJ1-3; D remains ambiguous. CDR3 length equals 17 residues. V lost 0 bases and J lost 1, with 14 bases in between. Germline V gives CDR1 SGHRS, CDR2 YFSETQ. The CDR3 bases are TGCGCCAGCAGCTTGGAGGTGGGTCTCAAATCTGGAAACACCATATATTTT. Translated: CASSLEVGLKSGNTIYF.

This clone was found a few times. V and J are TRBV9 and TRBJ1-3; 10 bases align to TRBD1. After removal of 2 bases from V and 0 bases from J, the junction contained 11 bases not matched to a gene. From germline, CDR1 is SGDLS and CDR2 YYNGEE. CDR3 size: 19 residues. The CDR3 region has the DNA TGTGCCAGCAGCGTCCGGGACAGGGGCTTTCCATTCTCTGGAAACACCATATATTTT. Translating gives CASSVRDRGFPFSGNTIYF.

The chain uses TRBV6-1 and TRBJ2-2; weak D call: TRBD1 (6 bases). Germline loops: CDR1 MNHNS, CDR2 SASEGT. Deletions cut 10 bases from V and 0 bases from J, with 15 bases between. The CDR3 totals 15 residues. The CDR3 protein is CATNRDITNTGELFF. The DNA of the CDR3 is TGTGCCACCAACCGGGACATAACGAACACCGGGGAGCTGTTTTTT.

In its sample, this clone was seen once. CDR3 sequence reads: CASKGDRSNEKLFF. The CDR3 DNA follows: TGTGCCAGCAAGGGGGACAGATCTAATGAAAAACTGTTTTTT. V usage is TRBV2 and J usage is TRBJ1-4, with TRBD1 matching 7 bases. The V segment lost 7 bases and the J segment 3 bases; nucleotides outside the gene matches: 5. Germline values: CDR1 SNHLY, CDR2 FYNNEI. The CDR3 has 14 residues.

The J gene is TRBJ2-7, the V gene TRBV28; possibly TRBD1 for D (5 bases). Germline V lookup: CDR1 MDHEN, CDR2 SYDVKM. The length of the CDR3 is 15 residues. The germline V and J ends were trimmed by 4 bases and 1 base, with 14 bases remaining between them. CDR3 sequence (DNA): TGTGCCAGCAGTTCCCACTCGACAGATTCCTACGAGCAGTACTTC. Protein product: CASSSHSTDSYEQYF.

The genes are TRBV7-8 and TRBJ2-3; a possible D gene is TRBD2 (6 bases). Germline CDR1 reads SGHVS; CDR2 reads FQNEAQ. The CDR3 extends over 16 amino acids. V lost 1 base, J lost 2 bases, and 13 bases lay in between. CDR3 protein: CASSLGRLVITDTQYF. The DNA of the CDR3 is TGTGCCAGCAGCTTAGGGCGACTAGTAATCACAGATACGCAGTATTTT.

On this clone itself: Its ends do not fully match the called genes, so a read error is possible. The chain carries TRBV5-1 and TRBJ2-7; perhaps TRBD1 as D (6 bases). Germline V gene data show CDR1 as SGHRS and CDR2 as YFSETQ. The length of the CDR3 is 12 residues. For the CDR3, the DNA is TGCGCCAGCAGCTCGCAATCGGACAGATACGACTTC. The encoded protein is CASSSQSDRYDF. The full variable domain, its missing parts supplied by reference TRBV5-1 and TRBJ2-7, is KAGVTQTPRYLIKTRGQQVTLSCSPISGHRSVSWYQQTPGQGLQFLFEYFSETQRNKGNFPGRFSGRQFSNSRSEMNVSTLELGDSALYLCASSSQSDRYDFGPGTRLTVT.

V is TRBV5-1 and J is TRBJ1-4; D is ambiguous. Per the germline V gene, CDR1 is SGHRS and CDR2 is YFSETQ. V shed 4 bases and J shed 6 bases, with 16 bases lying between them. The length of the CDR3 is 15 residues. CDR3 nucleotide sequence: TGCGCCAGCAGCCGACGGCGGTCGATTGATGAAAAACTGTTTTTT. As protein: CASSRRRSIDEKLFF.

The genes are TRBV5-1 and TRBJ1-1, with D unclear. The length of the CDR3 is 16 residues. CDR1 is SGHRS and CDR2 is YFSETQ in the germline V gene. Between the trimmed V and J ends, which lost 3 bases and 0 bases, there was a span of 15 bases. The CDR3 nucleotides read TGCGCCAGCAGCTCCGGGAGGCGGGTTATGAACACTGAAGCTTTCTTT. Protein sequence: CASSSGRRVMNTEAFF.

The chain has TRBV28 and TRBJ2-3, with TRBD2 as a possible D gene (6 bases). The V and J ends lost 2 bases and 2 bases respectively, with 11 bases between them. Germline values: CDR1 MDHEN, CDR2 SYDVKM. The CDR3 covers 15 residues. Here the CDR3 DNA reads TGTGCCAGCAGTTTAGTTCTAGCGCACACAGATACGCAGTATTTT. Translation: CASSLVLAHTDTQYF.

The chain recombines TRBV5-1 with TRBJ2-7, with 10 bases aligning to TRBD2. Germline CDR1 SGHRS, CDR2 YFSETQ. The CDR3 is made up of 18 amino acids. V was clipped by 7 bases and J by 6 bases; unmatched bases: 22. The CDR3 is CASGPDGHTSGKGSEQYF. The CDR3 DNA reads TGCGCCAGCGGCCCGGACGGGCATACTAGCGGGAAAGGCTCCGAGCAGTACTTC. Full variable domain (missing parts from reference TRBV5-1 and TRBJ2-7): KAGVTQTPRYLIKTRGQQVTLSCSPISGHRSVSWYQQTPGQGLQFLFEYFSETQRNKGNFPGRFSGRQFSNSRSEMNVSTLELGDSALYLCASGPDGHTSGKGSEQYFGPGTRLTVT.

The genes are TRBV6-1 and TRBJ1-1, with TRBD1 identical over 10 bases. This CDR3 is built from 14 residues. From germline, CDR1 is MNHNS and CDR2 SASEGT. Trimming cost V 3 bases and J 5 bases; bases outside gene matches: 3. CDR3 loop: CASSETGGRTEAFF. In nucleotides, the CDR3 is TGTGCCAGCAGTGAGACAGGGGGCCGGACTGAAGCTTTCTTT.

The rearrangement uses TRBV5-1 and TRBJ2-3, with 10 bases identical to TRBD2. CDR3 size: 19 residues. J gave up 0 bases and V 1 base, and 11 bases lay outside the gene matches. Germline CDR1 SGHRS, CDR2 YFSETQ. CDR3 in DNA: TGCGCCAGCAGCTTGTTCCCATCCCGGACTAGCGGTAGCACAGATACGCAGTATTTT. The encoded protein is CASSLFPSRTSGSTDTQYF.

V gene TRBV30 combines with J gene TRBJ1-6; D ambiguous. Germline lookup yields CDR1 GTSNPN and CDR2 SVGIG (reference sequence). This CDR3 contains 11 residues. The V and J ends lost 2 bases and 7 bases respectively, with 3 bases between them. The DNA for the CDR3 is TGTGCCTGGAGTTTAAATTCACCCCTCCACTTT. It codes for CAWSLNSPLHF.